The 17 T cell receptor beta chains presented below share a single source sample, sequenced in a study of human T cells and chemical hapten exposure. TCRdb reprocessed the RACE reads via MiXCR and lists one record per CDR3 protein. The top ten clones hold 2.2% of a sample with 100,000 or so distinct CDR3 sequences, 9.5% to 12% of them seen once. Time point of the sample: patch test 2, 6 weeks after DPC sensitization. The treatment here: therapeutic diphenylcyclopropenone sensitization with weekly scalp DPC. The sequences come from whole blood, collected in connection with sensitization to the hapten diphenylcyclopropenone (DPC). The receptors here all came from a man aged 40-49 years with alopecia areata. Some clones in this sample may be carry-over from other donors' samples.

This clonotype was seen only a few times. The J gene is TRBJ2-1, the V gene TRBV30; TRBD1 matches 8 bases. The trim removed 0 bases at V and 9 bases at J, leaving 7 bases unmatched. CDR3 length: 14 residues. The germline CDR1 and CDR2 sequences are GTSNPN and SVGIG (reference sequence). CDR3 amino acids: CAWSVAPGGFEQFF. In DNA, the CDR3 is TGTGCCTGGAGTGTAGCCCCAGGGGGCTTTGAGCAGTTCTTC.

This clonotype was counted between two and nine times. This sequence joins TRBV3-2 and TRBJ2-7. TRBV3-2 is termed a pseudogene. There are 14 residues in the CDR3. The CDR3 reads CASSPPDRSYEQYV. The CDR3 DNA is TGTGCCAGCAGCCCGCCGGATCGCTCCTACGAGCAGTACGTC.

This clonotype was counted between two and nine times. The chain couples TRBV20-1 to TRBJ1-2, with D perhaps TRBD1 (6 bases). Deletions cut 6 bases from V and 4 bases from J, with 15 bases between. The CDR3 is 13 amino acids. Germline CDR1 DFQATT, CDR2 SNEGSKA (reference sequence). The CDR3 loop is CSANYRVSYGYTF. CDR3 nucleotide sequence: TGCAGTGCAAATTACAGGGTTTCCTATGGCTACACCTTC.

The chain uses TRBV10-3 and TRBJ2-1; no clear D gene. V was cut by 11 bases and J by 2 bases, with 22 bases left in between. The CDR3 has 16 residues. Germline loops: CDR1 ENHRY, CDR2 SYGVKD. CDR3 region: CAAGARVLTTYNEQFF. The CDR3 nucleotides are TGTGCCGCAGGAGCACGGGTGTTGACAACCTACAATGAGCAGTTCTTC.

There are many counts of this clonotype. The V gene is TRBV30, the J gene TRBJ2-7, with 8 positions matching TRBD2. Germline CDR1 reads GTSNPN; CDR2 reads SVGIG (reference sequence). J lost 4 bases, V lost 0 bases, and 14 bases had no gene match. CDR3 size: 17 residues. CDR3 coding DNA: TGTGCCTGGAGTGTACGGCTGGGGACTAGTCTTTTTTACGAGCAGTACGTC. It codes for CAWSVRLGTSLFYEQYV.

This clonotype came up a few times. The chain recombines TRBV5-1 with TRBJ1-1, with 7 bases that match TRBD1. The CDR3 runs 14 residues. Unmatched junction bases numbered 11, after V lost 5 bases and J lost 7 bases. CDR1 is SGHRS and CDR2 is YFSETQ in the germline V gene. CDR3 loop: CASRPLEGAGEAFF. CDR3 DNA sequence: TGCGCCAGCAGACCCCTGGAGGGGGCTGGTGAAGCTTTCTTT. The full variable domain, completed using reference TRBV5-1 and TRBJ1-1, is KAGVTQTPRYLIKTRGQQVTLSCSPISGHRSVSWYQQTPGQGLQFLFEYFSETQRNKGNFPGRFSGRQFSNSRSEMNVSTLELGDSALYLCASRPLEGAGEAFFGQGTRLTVV.

This clonotype was observed a handful of times. This rearrangement joins TRBV6-5 to TRBJ2-7, with no clear D. The CDR3 spans 9 residues. In germline, CDR1 is MNHEY, CDR2 SVGAGI. V lost 6 bases to trimming and J lost 12 bases, with 9 bases between them. The DNA for the CDR3 is TGTGCCAGCAGACTCCGACTGTACTTC. The encoded protein is CASRLRLYF.

In this sample, this clonotype turned up many times. The V and J genes are TRBV6-5 and TRBJ2-1, with unresolved D. The CDR3 spans 12 residues. The ends were cut back, 4 bases at V and 4 bases at J, with 5 bases in the middle. CDR1 and CDR2 from the germline V gene are MNHEY and SVGAGI. CDR3 protein: CASSSRYNEQFF. DNA for the CDR3: TGTGCCAGCAGTTCCCGTTACAATGAGCAGTTCTTC.

The rearrangement links TRBV5-1 to TRBJ1-6; 9 positions match TRBD1. CDR3 length: 17 residues. Germline CDR1 is SGHRS and CDR2 is YFSETQ. J gave up 7 bases and V 3 bases, and 11 bases lay outside the gene matches. CDR3 region: CASSSARTGVSNSPLHF. CDR3 DNA sequence: TGCGCCAGCAGCTCTGCCCGGACAGGGGTTAGCAATTCACCCCTCCACTTT.

This clonotype was seen a few times. In DNA form, the CDR3 reads TGTGCCAGCAGCGCGGGGACCGGGTCCGGGGAGCTGTTTTTT. Translated, it gives CASSAGTGSGELFF. The genes are TRBV5-4 and TRBJ2-2; D may be TRBD2 (6 bases). Germline V gene sequence: CDR1 SGHNT, CDR2 YYREEE (reference sequence). The CDR3 has 14 residues. Trimming cost V 4 bases and J 6 bases, with 13 bases left between them.

This clonotype was seen a handful of times. This chain uses TRBV6-2 or TRBV6-3 with TRBJ2-7; 11 bases are shared with TRBD2. The CDR3 covers 14 residues. The ends lost 2 bases at V and 4 bases at J; junction bases unmatched: 1. CDR1 and CDR2 (germline): MNHEY, SVGEGT. CDR3: CASSYGTSGYEQYV. The CDR3 nucleotides are TGTGCCAGCAGTTACGGGACTAGCGGTTACGAGCAGTACGTC.

This clonotype was found a few times. The DNA of the CDR3 is TGTGCCAGCAGCTCTTCACAGGGGGCATATGAGCAGTTCTTC. It translates to CASSSSQGAYEQFF. The V call is TRBV7-9, the J call TRBJ2-1; 9 nucleotides match TRBD1. This CDR3 spans 14 amino acids. CDR1 is SEHNR and CDR2 is FQNEAQ in the germline V gene (reference sequence). Unmatched junction bases numbered 6, after V lost 4 bases and J lost 8 bases.

The chain recombines TRBV28 with TRBJ1-5, with D tentatively TRBD1 (5 bases). CDR3 length equals 16 residues. Trimming removed 9 bases from V and 4 bases from J, with 22 bases in between. CDR1 is MDHEN and CDR2 is SYDVKM in the germline V gene. CDR3 loop: CASRWRSGRVNQPQHF. The CDR3 coding sequence is TGTGCCAGTCGTTGGCGGAGCGGCAGGGTAAATCAGCCCCAGCATTTT.

This chain links TRBV7-9 with TRBJ2-3, with 7 bases matching TRBD2. The length of the CDR3 is 16 residues. V was pared by 1 base and J by 6 bases, with 10 bases of the junction left unmatched. CDR1 is SEHNR and CDR2 is FQNEAQ in the germline V gene (reference sequence). CDR3 sequence (DNA): TGTGCCAGCAGCTTAGGCTCGGGAGGCCATCGCGATACGCAGTATTTT. This sequence encodes CASSLGSGGHRDTQYF.

The V call is TRBV30, the J call TRBJ2-3; D might be TRBD1 (6 bases). Germline CDR1 GTSNPN, CDR2 SVGIG (reference sequence). The CDR3 is made up of 14 amino acids. Trimming pared 1 base from V and 3 bases from J, leaving 11 bases between. The CDR3: CAWSDPTGTDTQYF. The CDR3 nucleotides read TGTGCCTGGAGTGACCCCACAGGGACAGATACGCAGTATTTT.

The chain joins TRBV6-4 to TRBJ2-1, with 14 bases lining up with TRBD2. This CDR3 has 16 residues. The V and J ends lost 6 bases and 7 bases, in that order; junction bases with no gene match: 8. Germline CDR1 and CDR2: MRHNA and SNTAGT. The CDR3: CASSDGTSGSGNEQFF. CDR3 coding DNA: TGTGCCAGCAGCGACGGGACTAGCGGGAGTGGTAATGAGCAGTTCTTC.

The chain uses TRBV14 and TRBJ2-3, with no clear D. Germline V gene sequence: CDR1 SGHDN, CDR2 FVKESK. V was trimmed by 1 base and J by 3 bases, leaving 11 bases between them. The CDR3 runs 15 residues. The CDR3 nucleotides are TGTGCCAGCAGCCAAGGACTTCTATCGACAGATACGCAGTATTTT. It encodes CASSQGLLSTDTQYF.